Described below is a single T cell receptor beta chain sequence and its context. These data are taken from a study of identifying expanded T cells in peripheral blood. Assay used: immunoSEQ multiplex PCR; TCRdb lists only in-frame clones, some missing. The repertoire holds about 130,000 clones, with about 86% as singletons. The germline gives CDR1 SGHDT, CDR2 YYEEEE. Deletions cut 2 bases from V and 2 bases from J, with 10 bases between. The CDR3 spans 15 residues. This TCR was sampled from a person aged 18 to 69 in good health. Sequencing was performed on blood. The rearrangement joins TRBV5-6 to TRBJ2-2; D might be TRBD1 (6 bases). The CDR3 loop reads CASSFLDRNTGELFF. In DNA, the CDR3 is TGTGCCAGCAGCTTCCTGGACAGAAACACCGGGGAGCTGTTTTTT.